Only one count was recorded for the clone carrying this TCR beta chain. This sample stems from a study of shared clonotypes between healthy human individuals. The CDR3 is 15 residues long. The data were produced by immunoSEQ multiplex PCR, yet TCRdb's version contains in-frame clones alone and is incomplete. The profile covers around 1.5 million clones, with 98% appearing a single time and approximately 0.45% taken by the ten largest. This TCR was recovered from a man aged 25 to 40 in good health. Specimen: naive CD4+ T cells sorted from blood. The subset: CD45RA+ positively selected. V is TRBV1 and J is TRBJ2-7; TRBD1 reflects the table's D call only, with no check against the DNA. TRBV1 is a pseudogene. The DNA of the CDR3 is TGCACCAGCAGCCAAGAGGGAACAGGGTGCCACGAGCAGTACTTC. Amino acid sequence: CTSSQEGTGCHEQYF.